The following is a TCR beta chain sequence with its context. The data belong to a study of Ad26.COV2.S vaccination and SARS-CoV-2 variants. Data came from immunoSEQ multiplex PCR; TCRdb stores just in-frame clones and leaves some out. The sample has about 450,000 clones, roughly 89% seen once. This CDR3 comprises 16 residues. The junction had 4 bases not matched to a gene; V was cut back by 1 base and J by 1 base. In germline, CDR1 is SGHNT, CDR2 YYREEE (reference sequence). Treatment: 15 to 20 received Ad26.COV2.S at low or high dose, single or two shots; roughly five received placebo; per-sample allocation not given. Samples were taken on day 63 after the first vaccine or placebo injection.

The receptor comes from a person aged 18 to 65 who received the Ad26.COV2.S COVID-19 vaccine or a placebo. This specimen consisted of peripheral blood, obtained in a trial of Ad26.COV2.S vaccine versus placebo. The chain couples TRBV5-4 to TRBJ2-3; 9 positions match TRBD2. The CDR3 bases are TGTGCCAGCAGCTTGCAGCGGACTAGCGGCACAGATACGCAGTATTTT. It specifies CASSLQRTSGTDTQYF.